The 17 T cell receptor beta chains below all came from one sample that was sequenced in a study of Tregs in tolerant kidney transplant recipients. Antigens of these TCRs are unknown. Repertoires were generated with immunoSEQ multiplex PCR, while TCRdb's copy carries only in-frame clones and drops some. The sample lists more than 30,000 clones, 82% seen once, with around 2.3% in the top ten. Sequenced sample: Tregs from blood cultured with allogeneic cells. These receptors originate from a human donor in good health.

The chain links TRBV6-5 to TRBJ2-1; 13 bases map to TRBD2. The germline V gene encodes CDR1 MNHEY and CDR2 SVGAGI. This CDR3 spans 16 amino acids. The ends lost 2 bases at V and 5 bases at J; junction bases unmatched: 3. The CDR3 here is CASSYLGLAGNNEQFF. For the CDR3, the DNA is TGTGCCAGCAGTTACCTGGGACTAGCGGGAAACAATGAGCAGTTCTTC.

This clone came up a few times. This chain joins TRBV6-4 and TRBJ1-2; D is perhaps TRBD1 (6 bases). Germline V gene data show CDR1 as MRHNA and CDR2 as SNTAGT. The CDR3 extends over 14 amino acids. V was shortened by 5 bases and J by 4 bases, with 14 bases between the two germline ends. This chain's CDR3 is CASSRDNKGYGYTF. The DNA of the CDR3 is TGTGCCAGCAGTAGGGACAACAAGGGCTATGGCTACACCTTC.

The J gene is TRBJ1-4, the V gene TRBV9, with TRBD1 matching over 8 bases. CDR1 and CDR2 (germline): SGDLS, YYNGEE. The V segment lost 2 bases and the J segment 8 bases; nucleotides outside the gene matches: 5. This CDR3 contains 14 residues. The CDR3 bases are TGTGCCAGCAGCGTTGACAGGGGTGAGGAAAAACTGTTTTTT. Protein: CASSVDRGEEKLFF.

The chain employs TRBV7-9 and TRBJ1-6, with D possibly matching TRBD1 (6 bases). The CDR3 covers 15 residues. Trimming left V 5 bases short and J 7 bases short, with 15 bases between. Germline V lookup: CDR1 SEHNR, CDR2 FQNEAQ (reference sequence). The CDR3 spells CASSRVGGENSPLHF. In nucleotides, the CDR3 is TGTGCCAGCAGCCGTGTCGGGGGCGAGAATTCACCCCTCCACTTT.

CDR3 in amino acids: CASSKFDFRPDLQTTDTQYF. The CDR3 DNA sequence: TGTGCCAGCAGCAAGTTCGACTTTCGTCCGGATCTCCAAACAACAGATACGCAGTATTTT. The chain employs TRBV21-1 and TRBJ2-3; the table's D gene call, TRBD2, was not cross checked with the DNA. TRBV21-1 is a pseudogene locus. The CDR3 has 20 amino acids.

The CDR3 DNA reads TGTGCCAGTAGTTCTATGGGGAAGGGGCTCGTTCGTGGCTACACCTTC. Protein: CASSSMGKGLVRGYTF. The chain links TRBV19 to TRBJ1-2; D may be TRBD1 (5 bases). Germline CDR1 is LNHDA and CDR2 is SQIVND (reference sequence). The V end lost 5 bases, the J end lost 7 bases, and 23 bases lay between the germline ends. This CDR3 comprises 16 residues.

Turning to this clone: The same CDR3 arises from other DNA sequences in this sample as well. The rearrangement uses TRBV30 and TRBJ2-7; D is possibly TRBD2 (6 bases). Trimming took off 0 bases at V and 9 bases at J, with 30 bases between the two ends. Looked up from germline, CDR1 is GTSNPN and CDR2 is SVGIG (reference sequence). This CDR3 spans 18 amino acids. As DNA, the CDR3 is TGTGCCTGGAGTGTACTAATTGCGTGGGTCAGGAGGGGTCGGAGGCAGTACTTC. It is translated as CAWSVLIAWVRRGRRQYF. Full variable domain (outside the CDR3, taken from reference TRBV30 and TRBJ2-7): SQTIHQWPATLVQPVGSPLSLECTVEGTSNPNLYWYRQAAGRGLQLLFYSVGIGQISSEVPQNLSASRPQDRQFILSSKKLLLSDSGFYLCAWSVLIAWVRRGRRQYFGPGTRLTVT.

In DNA form, the CDR3 reads TGTGCCAGTTTGAGCTCTGGGGCCAACGTCCTGACTTTC. This gives the protein CASLSSGANVLTF. This chain links TRBV19 with TRBJ2-6; D call uncertain. Trimming cost V 8 bases and J 0 bases, with 5 bases left between them. Germline CDR1 is LNHDA and CDR2 is SQIVND (reference sequence). The CDR3 totals 13 residues.

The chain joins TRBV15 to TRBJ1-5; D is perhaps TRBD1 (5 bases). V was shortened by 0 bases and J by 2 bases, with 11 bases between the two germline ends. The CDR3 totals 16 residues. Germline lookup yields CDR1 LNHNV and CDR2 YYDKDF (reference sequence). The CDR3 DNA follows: TGTGCCACCAGCAGAGAGAAGGGGTTAGGCAATCAGCCCCAGCATTTT. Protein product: CATSREKGLGNQPQHF.

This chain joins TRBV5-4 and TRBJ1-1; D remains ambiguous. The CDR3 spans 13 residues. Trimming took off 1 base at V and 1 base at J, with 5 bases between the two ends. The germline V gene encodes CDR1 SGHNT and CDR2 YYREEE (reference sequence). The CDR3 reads CASSLRGNTEAFF. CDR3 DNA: TGTGCCAGCAGCTTGCGGGGGAACACTGAAGCTTTCTTT.

The CDR3 protein is CASKDGSSYEQYF. CDR3 nucleotide sequence: TGTGCCAGCAAGGACGGCAGCTCCTACGAGCAGTACTTC. The chain couples TRBV2 to TRBJ2-7; no clear D. Germline CDR1 is SNHLY and CDR2 is FYNNEI. V dropped 7 bases and J dropped 0 bases, with 10 bases sitting between them. The CDR3 runs 13 residues.

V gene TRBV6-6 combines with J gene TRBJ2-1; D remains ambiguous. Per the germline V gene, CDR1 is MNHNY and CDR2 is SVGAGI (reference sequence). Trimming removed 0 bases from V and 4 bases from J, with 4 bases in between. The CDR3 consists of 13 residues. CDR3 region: CASSYSPYNEQFF. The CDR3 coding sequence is TGTGCCAGCAGTTACTCCCCATACAATGAGCAGTTCTTC.

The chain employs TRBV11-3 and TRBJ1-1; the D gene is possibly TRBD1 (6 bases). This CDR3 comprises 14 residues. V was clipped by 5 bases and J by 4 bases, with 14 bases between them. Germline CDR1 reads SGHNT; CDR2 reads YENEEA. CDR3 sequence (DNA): TGTGCCAGCAGCCCATACAGGGTTCGCACTGAAGCTTTCTTT. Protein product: CASSPYRVRTEAFF.

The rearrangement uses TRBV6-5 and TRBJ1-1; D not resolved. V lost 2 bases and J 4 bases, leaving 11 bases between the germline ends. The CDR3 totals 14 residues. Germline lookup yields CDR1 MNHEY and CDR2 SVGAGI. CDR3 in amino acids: CASSYSSWGTEAFF. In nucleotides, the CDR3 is TGTGCCAGCAGTTACAGCAGCTGGGGCACTGAAGCTTTCTTT.

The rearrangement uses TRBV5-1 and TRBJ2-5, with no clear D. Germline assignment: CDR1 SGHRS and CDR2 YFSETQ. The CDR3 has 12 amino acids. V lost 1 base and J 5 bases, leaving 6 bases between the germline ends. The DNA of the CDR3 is TGCGCCAGCAGCTTGAGTGGGGAGACCCAGTACTTC. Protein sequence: CASSLSGETQYF.

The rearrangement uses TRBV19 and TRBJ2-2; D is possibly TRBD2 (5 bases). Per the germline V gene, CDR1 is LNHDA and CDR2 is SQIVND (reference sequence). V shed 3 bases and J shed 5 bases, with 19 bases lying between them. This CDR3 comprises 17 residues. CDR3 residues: CASSISPSHGQTGELFF. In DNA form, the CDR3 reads TGTGCCAGTAGTATCTCCCCTAGCCACGGCCAGACCGGGGAGCTGTTTTTT.

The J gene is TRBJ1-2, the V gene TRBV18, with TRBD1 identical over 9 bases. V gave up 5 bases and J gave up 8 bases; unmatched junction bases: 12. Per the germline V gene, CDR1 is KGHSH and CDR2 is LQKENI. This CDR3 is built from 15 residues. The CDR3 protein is CASSGTGSGLRGYTF. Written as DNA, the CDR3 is TGTGCCAGCTCAGGGACAGGGAGCGGCCTAAGAGGCTACACCTTC.